The rows below give T cell receptor beta chains drawn from one sample of a study of blood T cells in healthy people across ages. One entry per CDR3 protein results from TCRdb running MiXCR on the 5' RACE reads. Among around 1,500,000 distinct CDR3 sequences listed, approximately 40% were seen once. Sequenced material: blood. The receptors here all came from a woman in her late teens or twenties in good health. Each CDR3 is given with its conserved first and last residue. A D gene is named only where the DNA matches it firmly. Not every row has a clone size; where given, it reads once, few, many or a size class.

j_gene: TRBJ2-3; v_gene: TRBV12-3/TRBV12-4; d_gene: .; abundance: .; CDR3nt: TGTGCCAGCAGTTCCCGAAGGCTGGCGCGGGGCTCCCTTAGAACAGATACGCAGTATTTT; CDR3aa: CASSSRRLARGSLRTDTQYF
j_gene: TRBJ1-1; v_gene: TRBV18; d_gene: TRBD1; abundance: few; CDR3nt: TGTGCCAGCTCACCAGGTGACAGGGGGCTGAACACTGAAGCTTTCTTT; CDR3aa: CASSPGDRGLNTEAFF
j_gene: TRBJ2-1; v_gene: TRBV15; d_gene: TRBD1; abundance: .; CDR3nt: TGTGCCACCAGCAGAGTACAGGGACAGGGCCAATTAACCTACAATGAGCAGTTCTTC; CDR3aa: CATSRVQGQGQLTYNEQFF
j_gene: TRBJ1-2; v_gene: TRBV7-9; d_gene: .; abundance: few; CDR3nt: TGTGCCAGCACCCTGGGGCAATCCTATGGCTACACCTTC; CDR3aa: CASTLGQSYGYTF
j_gene: TRBJ1-2; v_gene: TRBV3-1; d_gene: TRBD1; abundance: few; CDR3nt: TGTGCCAGCAGCCAAGAGAGGACAGGGCTGGATGGCTACACCTTC; CDR3aa: CASSQERTGLDGYTF
j_gene: TRBJ1-5; v_gene: TRBV6-1; d_gene: .; abundance: once; CDR3nt: TGTGCCAGCAGGAACGGGGATCAGCCCCAGCATTTT; CDR3aa: CASRNGDQPQHF
j_gene: TRBJ2-3; v_gene: TRBV5-5; d_gene: .; abundance: .; CDR3nt: TGTGCCAGCAGCTTGACTCTGCTCGGTTGGACAGATACGCAGTATTTT; CDR3aa: CASSLTLLGWTDTQYF
j_gene: TRBJ1-1; v_gene: TRBV5-1; d_gene: .; abundance: .; CDR3nt: TGCGCCAGCAGCTTGAATGGAGACCCTAGAATGAACACTGAAGCTTTCTTT; CDR3aa: CASSLNGDPRMNTEAFF
j_gene: TRBJ2-5; v_gene: TRBV12-3/TRBV12-4; d_gene: .; abundance: .; CDR3nt: TGTGCCAGCAGTACCCCTCCAGGACATCACAATGAGCAGTACTTC; CDR3aa: CASSTPPGHHNEQYF
j_gene: TRBJ2-1; v_gene: TRBV12-3/TRBV12-4; d_gene: .; abundance: many; CDR3nt: TGTGCCAGCAGTTTAGGGGAAAGCTCCTACAATGAGCAGTTCTTC; CDR3aa: CASSLGESSYNEQFF
j_gene: TRBJ1-2; v_gene: TRBV21-1; d_gene: .; abundance: few; CDR3nt: TGTGCCAGCAGCAAAATCCGGGGGCGAGGCTACACCTTC; CDR3aa: CASSKIRGRGYTF
j_gene: TRBJ1-2; v_gene: TRBV2; d_gene: .; abundance: few; CDR3nt: TGTGCCACCACCGGGCCAAACTATGGCTACACCTTC; CDR3aa: CATTGPNYGYTF
j_gene: TRBJ1-2; v_gene: TRBV12-3/TRBV12-4; d_gene: TRBD1; abundance: .; CDR3nt: TGTGCCAGCAGTAATCCACGGGACAGCGAAATATATGGCTACACCTTC; CDR3aa: CASSNPRDSEIYGYTF
j_gene: TRBJ2-7; v_gene: TRBV5-6; d_gene: TRBD2; abundance: .; CDR3nt: TGTGCCAGCAGCCCAGACCCTAGCGGGAGCTACGAGCAGTACTTC; CDR3aa: CASSPDPSGSYEQYF
j_gene: TRBJ2-7; v_gene: TRBV11-2; d_gene: .; abundance: few; CDR3nt: TGTGCCAGCAGCCCGAAAGCGTACCTGCGGAACGAGCAGTACTTC; CDR3aa: CASSPKAYLRNEQYF
j_gene: TRBJ2-3; v_gene: TRBV19; d_gene: .; abundance: .; CDR3nt: TGTGCCAGTAATCGGGGAGCCCCCGGCACAGATACGCAGTATTTT; CDR3aa: CASNRGAPGTDTQYF
j_gene: TRBJ2-3; v_gene: TRBV13; d_gene: .; abundance: few; CDR3nt: TGTGCCAGCAGCTTCGGTCTACGAGGCGCAGATACGCAGTATTTT; CDR3aa: CASSFGLRGADTQYF
j_gene: TRBJ2-7; v_gene: TRBV28; d_gene: .; abundance: .; CDR3nt: TGTGCCAGCAGAAAAACCGGGGCCCCGACCTACGAGCAGTACTTC; CDR3aa: CASRKTGAPTYEQYF
j_gene: TRBJ2-5; v_gene: TRBV12-3/TRBV12-4; d_gene: .; abundance: many; CDR3nt: TGTGCCAGCAGTTTAAGAGAAGAGACCCAGTACTTC; CDR3aa: CASSLREETQYF
j_gene: TRBJ1-2; v_gene: TRBV6-1; d_gene: TRBD1; abundance: .; CDR3nt: TGTGCCAGCAGTGAAGCAGGACAGGGCCCCGCTAACTATGGCTACACCTTC; CDR3aa: CASSEAGQGPANYGYTF
j_gene: TRBJ2-7; v_gene: TRBV4-2; d_gene: .; abundance: .; CDR3nt: TGTGCCAGCAGCCAAAACATCCCTAGCGAGCAGTACTTC; CDR3aa: CASSQNIPSEQYF
j_gene: TRBJ1-2; v_gene: TRBV29-1; d_gene: TRBD1; abundance: .; CDR3nt: TGCAGCGTTGAGCTGACAGGGATTTACACCTTC; CDR3aa: CSVELTGIYTF
j_gene: TRBJ2-3; v_gene: TRBV20-1; d_gene: .; abundance: .; CDR3nt: TGCAGTGCTAGAGATATTGAGGGGTCCCTCGTGCAGTATTTT; CDR3aa: CSARDIEGSLVQYF
j_gene: TRBJ1-2; v_gene: TRBV6-5; d_gene: .; abundance: many; CDR3nt: TGTGCCAGCAGTTACTCAGCAGGGACCTATGGCTACACCTTC; CDR3aa: CASSYSAGTYGYTF
j_gene: TRBJ2-7; v_gene: TRBV23-1; d_gene: .; abundance: .; CDR3nt: TGCGCCAGCAGTCAAACCCACTTCGAGCAGTACTTC; CDR3aa: CASSQTHFEQYF
j_gene: TRBJ2-7; v_gene: TRBV20-1; d_gene: .; abundance: few; CDR3nt: TGCAGTGCTAGAAGGCAGACTCAAACCTACGAGCAGTACTTC; CDR3aa: CSARRQTQTYEQYF
j_gene: TRBJ1-2; v_gene: TRBV27; d_gene: .; abundance: .; CDR3nt: TGTGCCAGCAGTTTAGCCGGGGGAACAGGACCAAACTATGGCTACACCTTC; CDR3aa: CASSLAGGTGPNYGYTF
j_gene: TRBJ2-5; v_gene: TRBV3-1; d_gene: .; abundance: .; CDR3nt: TGTGCCAGCAGCCAAACGTATGTCCAAGAGACCCAGTACTTC; CDR3aa: CASSQTYVQETQYF
j_gene: TRBJ2-1; v_gene: TRBV6-6; d_gene: TRBD1; abundance: .; CDR3nt: TGTGCCAGCAGGGGACAGGGGGGCATCAATGAGCAGTTCTTC; CDR3aa: CASRGQGGINEQFF
j_gene: TRBJ1-5; v_gene: TRBV20-1; d_gene: .; abundance: .; CDR3nt: TGCAGTGCCCCCCTGGGCAATCAGCCCCAGCATTTT; CDR3aa: CSAPLGNQPQHF
j_gene: TRBJ2-6; v_gene: TRBV9; d_gene: .; abundance: .; CDR3nt: TGTGCCAGCAGCGTACCGCAGGGGCCTGGGGCCAACGTCCTGACTTTC; CDR3aa: CASSVPQGPGANVLTF
j_gene: TRBJ2-5; v_gene: TRBV11-2; d_gene: TRBD2; abundance: .; CDR3nt: TGTGCCAGCAGCTTAGGGCGGGGGGCCCCTCGGAGGGGGAATGAGCAGTACTTC; CDR3aa: CASSLGRGAPRRGNEQYF
j_gene: TRBJ2-7; v_gene: TRBV5-6; d_gene: .; abundance: few; CDR3nt: TGTGCCAGCAGCTTGGTTCTGGACTACGAGCAGTACTTC; CDR3aa: CASSLVLDYEQYF
j_gene: TRBJ2-7; v_gene: TRBV20-1; d_gene: TRBD2; abundance: .; CDR3nt: TGCAGTGCTAAACTAGCGGGGGTATACAATGAGCAGTACTTC; CDR3aa: CSAKLAGVYNEQYF
j_gene: TRBJ1-6; v_gene: TRBV4-1; d_gene: TRBD1; abundance: .; CDR3nt: TGCGCCAGCAGCCAAGAAGGGGGACAGGACCTTGGTTCACCCCTCCACTTT; CDR3aa: CASSQEGGQDLGSPLHF
j_gene: TRBJ1-6; v_gene: TRBV5-1; d_gene: .; abundance: few; CDR3nt: TGCGCCAGCAGCTTGGAGGCAGGGGATGGATCACCCCTCCACTTT; CDR3aa: CASSLEAGDGSPLHF
j_gene: TRBJ2-3; v_gene: TRBV7-9; d_gene: TRBD1; abundance: .; CDR3nt: TGTGCCAGCAGCTCGTACCGGGACAGATGGGGAGATACGCAGTATTTT; CDR3aa: CASSSYRDRWGDTQYF
j_gene: TRBJ2-1; v_gene: TRBV6-5; d_gene: TRBD2; abundance: few; CDR3nt: TGTGCCAGCAGTTACTCGATGGCTAGCGGGAGGATATATGAGCAGTTCTTC; CDR3aa: CASSYSMASGRIYEQFF
j_gene: TRBJ2-1; v_gene: TRBV11-3; d_gene: .; abundance: .; CDR3nt: TGTGCCAGCAGCTGTTACAGGGACAATGAGCAGTTCTTC; CDR3aa: CASSCYRDNEQFF
j_gene: TRBJ1-5; v_gene: TRBV20-1; d_gene: .; abundance: few; CDR3nt: TGCAGTGCTAGAGATCGTCAGCTGGGCAATCAGCCCCAGCATTTT; CDR3aa: CSARDRQLGNQPQHF
j_gene: TRBJ1-2; v_gene: TRBV20-1; d_gene: .; abundance: .; CDR3nt: TGCAGTGCATCCTCGGTAGGGGGCTACACCTTC; CDR3aa: CSASSVGGYTF
j_gene: TRBJ2-7; v_gene: TRBV28; d_gene: .; abundance: .; CDR3nt: TGTGCCAGTCGAGGGGTCGAATCAAGTTACGAGCAGTACTTC; CDR3aa: CASRGVESSYEQYF
j_gene: TRBJ2-6; v_gene: TRBV19; d_gene: .; abundance: few; CDR3nt: TGTGCCAGTAGTACCCACTCTGGGGCCAACGTCCTGACTTTC; CDR3aa: CASSTHSGANVLTF
j_gene: TRBJ2-5; v_gene: TRBV12-3/TRBV12-4; d_gene: .; abundance: .; CDR3nt: TGTGCCAGCAGTACGGGGCGAAAGACCCAGTACTTC; CDR3aa: CASSTGRKTQYF
j_gene: TRBJ2-5; v_gene: TRBV3-1; d_gene: .; abundance: many; CDR3nt: TGTGCCAGCAGCCAAGAGGGGCGCCGGGAGACCCAGTACTTC; CDR3aa: CASSQEGRRETQYF
j_gene: TRBJ2-7; v_gene: TRBV27; d_gene: TRBD1; abundance: .; CDR3nt: TGTGCCAGCAGTTTATTGCGGACAGGGGTGGACGAGCAGTACTTC; CDR3aa: CASSLLRTGVDEQYF
j_gene: TRBJ1-2; v_gene: TRBV12-5; d_gene: .; abundance: .; CDR3nt: TGTGCTAGTGGTCCGCCCTGCTACACCTTC; CDR3aa: CASGPPCYTF
j_gene: TRBJ2-7; v_gene: TRBV29-1; d_gene: .; abundance: many; CDR3nt: TGCAGCGTACTCGAAGGGAAGTACGAGCAGTACTTC; CDR3aa: CSVLEGKYEQYF
j_gene: TRBJ2-7; v_gene: TRBV19; d_gene: .; abundance: .; CDR3nt: TGTGCCAGTAGTATGTCCGGGAATGAGCAGTACTTC; CDR3aa: CASSMSGNEQYF
j_gene: TRBJ2-1; v_gene: TRBV27; d_gene: TRBD2; abundance: few; CDR3nt: TGTGCCAGCAGTTTATCGACGGTAGCCGGGACTAGCCCGTACAATGAGCAGTTCTTC; CDR3aa: CASSLSTVAGTSPYNEQFF
j_gene: TRBJ1-5; v_gene: TRBV6-2/TRBV6-3; d_gene: .; abundance: .; CDR3nt: TGTGCCAGCAGTTACTCCGGCTTCTTTAGTAGCAATCAGCCCCAGCATTTT; CDR3aa: CASSYSGFFSSNQPQHF
j_gene: TRBJ2-7; v_gene: TRBV12-3/TRBV12-4; d_gene: .; abundance: .; CDR3nt: TGTGCCAGCAGTGGTACGGGACACTACTACGAGCAGTACTTC; CDR3aa: CASSGTGHYYEQYF
j_gene: TRBJ2-1; v_gene: TRBV6-5; d_gene: .; abundance: .; CDR3nt: TGTGCCAGCAGATACAGTGGGATGGCTGATATTGGGCAGTTCTTC; CDR3aa: CASRYSGMADIGQFF
j_gene: TRBJ1-2; v_gene: TRBV6-5; d_gene: TRBD1; abundance: few; CDR3nt: TGTGCCAGCAGTACAGGGGACAAAGCCTATGGCTACACCTTC; CDR3aa: CASSTGDKAYGYTF